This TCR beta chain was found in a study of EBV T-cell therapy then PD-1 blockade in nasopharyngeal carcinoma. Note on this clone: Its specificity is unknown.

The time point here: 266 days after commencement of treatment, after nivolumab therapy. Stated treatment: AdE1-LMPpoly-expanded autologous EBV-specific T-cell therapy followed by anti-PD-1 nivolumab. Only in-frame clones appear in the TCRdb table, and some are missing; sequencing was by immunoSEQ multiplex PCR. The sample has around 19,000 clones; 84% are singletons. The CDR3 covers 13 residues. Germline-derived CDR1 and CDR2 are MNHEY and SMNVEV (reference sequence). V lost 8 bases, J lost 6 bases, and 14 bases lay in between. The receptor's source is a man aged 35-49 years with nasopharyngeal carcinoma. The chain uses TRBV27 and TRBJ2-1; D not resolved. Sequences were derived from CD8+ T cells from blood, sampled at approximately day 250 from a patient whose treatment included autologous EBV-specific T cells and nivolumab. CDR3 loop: CASLSPGRNEQFF. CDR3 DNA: TGTGCCAGCCTATCGCCCGGCCGCAATGAGCAGTTCTTC.